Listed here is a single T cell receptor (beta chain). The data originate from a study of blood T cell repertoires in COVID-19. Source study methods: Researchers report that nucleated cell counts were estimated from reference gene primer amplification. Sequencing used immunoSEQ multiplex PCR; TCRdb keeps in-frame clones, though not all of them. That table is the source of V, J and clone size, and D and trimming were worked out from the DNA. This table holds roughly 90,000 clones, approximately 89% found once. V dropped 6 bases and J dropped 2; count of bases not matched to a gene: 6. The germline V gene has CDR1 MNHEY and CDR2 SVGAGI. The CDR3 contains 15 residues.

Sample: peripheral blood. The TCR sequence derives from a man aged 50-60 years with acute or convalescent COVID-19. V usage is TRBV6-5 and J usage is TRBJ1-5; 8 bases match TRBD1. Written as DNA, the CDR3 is TGTGCCAGCAGCCCAGGGGGCGGGGGCAATCAGCCCCAGCATTTT. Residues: CASSPGGGGNQPQHF.